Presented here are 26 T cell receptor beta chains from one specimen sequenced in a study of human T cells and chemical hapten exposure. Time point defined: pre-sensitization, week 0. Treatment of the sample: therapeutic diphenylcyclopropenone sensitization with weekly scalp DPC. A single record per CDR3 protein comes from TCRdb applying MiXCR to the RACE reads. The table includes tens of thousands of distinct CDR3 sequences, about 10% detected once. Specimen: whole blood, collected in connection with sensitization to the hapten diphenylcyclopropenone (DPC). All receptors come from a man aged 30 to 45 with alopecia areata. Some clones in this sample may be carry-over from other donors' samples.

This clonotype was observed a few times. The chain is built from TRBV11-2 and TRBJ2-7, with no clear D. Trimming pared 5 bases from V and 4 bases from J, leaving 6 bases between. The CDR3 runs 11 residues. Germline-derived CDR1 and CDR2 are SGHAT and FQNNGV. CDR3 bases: TGTGCCAGCAGCCCCAAGTACGAGCAGTACTTC. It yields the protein CASSPKYEQYF.

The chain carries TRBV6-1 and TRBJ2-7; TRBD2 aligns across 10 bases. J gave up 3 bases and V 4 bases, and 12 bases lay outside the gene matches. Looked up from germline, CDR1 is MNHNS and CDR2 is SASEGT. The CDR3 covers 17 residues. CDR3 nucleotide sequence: TGTGCCAGCAGTGTTCCGAAAGGACTAGCGGATCTCTACGAGCAGTACGTC. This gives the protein CASSVPKGLADLYEQYV.

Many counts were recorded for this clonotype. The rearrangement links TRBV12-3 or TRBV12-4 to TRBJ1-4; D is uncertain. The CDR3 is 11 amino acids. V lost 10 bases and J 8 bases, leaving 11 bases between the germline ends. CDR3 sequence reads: CATGRGEKLFF. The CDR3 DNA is TGTGCCACCGGCCGAGGGGAAAAACTGTTTTTT.

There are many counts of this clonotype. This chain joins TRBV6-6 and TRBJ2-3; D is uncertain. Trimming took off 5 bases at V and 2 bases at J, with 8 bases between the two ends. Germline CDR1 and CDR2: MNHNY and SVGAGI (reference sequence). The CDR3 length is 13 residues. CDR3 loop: CASSLDFTDTQYF. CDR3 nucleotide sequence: TGTGCCAGCAGTCTAGACTTCACAGATACGCAGTATTTT.

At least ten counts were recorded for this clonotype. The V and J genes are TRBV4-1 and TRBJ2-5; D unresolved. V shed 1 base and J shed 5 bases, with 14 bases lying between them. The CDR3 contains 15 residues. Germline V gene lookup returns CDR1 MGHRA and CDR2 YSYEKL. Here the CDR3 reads CASSQAPGTLETQYF. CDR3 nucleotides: TGCGCCAGCAGCCAAGCTCCTGGAACATTGGAGACCCAGTACTTC.

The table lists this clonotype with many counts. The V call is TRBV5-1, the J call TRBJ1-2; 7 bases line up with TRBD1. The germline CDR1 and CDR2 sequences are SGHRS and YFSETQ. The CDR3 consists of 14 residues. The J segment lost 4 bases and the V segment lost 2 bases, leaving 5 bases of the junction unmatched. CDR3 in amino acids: CASSFPGQSYGYTF. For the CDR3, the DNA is TGCGCCAGCAGCTTTCCGGGACAGAGCTATGGCTACACCTTC.

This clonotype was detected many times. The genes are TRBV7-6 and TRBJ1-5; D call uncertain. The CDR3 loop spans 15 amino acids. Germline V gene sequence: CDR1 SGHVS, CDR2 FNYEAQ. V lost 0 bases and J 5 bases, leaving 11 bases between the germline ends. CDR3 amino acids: CASSLAPDGYQPQHF. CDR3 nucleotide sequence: TGTGCCAGCAGCTTAGCGCCGGACGGGTATCAGCCCCAGCATTTT.

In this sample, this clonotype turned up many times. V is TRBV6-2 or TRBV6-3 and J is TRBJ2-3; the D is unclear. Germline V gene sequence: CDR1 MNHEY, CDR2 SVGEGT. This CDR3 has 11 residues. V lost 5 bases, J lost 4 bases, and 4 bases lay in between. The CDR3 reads CASSRSDTQYF. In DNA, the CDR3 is TGTGCCAGCAGTAGGTCAGATACGCAGTATTTT.

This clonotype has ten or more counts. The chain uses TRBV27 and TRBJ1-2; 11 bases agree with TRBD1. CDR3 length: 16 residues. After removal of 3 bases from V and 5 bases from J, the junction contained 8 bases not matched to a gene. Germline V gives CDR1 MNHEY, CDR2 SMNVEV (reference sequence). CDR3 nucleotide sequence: TGTGCCAGCAGTTTCGGACAGGGGGCGCCCCTTTATGGCTACACCTTC. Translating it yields CASSFGQGAPLYGYTF.

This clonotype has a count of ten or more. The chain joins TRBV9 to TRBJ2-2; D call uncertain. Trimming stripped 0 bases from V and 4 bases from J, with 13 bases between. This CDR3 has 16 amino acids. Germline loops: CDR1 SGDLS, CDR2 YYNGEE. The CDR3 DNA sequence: TGTGCCAGCAGCGTAGATGCGACCGTCATCACCGGGGAGCTGTTTTTT. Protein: CASSVDATVITGELFF.

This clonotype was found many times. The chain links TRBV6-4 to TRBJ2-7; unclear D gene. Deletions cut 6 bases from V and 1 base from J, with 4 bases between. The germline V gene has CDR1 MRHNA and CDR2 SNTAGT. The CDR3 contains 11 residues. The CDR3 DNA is TGTGCCAGCAGAGTGTCCTACGAGCAGTACGTC. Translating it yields CASRVSYEQYV.

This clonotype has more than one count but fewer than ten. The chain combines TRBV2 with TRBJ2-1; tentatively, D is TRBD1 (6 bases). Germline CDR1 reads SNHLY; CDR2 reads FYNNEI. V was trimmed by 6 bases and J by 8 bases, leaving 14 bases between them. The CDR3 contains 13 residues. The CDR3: CASSKDSVDEQFF. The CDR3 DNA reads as TGTGCCAGCAGCAAGGACAGTGTGGATGAGCAGTTCTTC.

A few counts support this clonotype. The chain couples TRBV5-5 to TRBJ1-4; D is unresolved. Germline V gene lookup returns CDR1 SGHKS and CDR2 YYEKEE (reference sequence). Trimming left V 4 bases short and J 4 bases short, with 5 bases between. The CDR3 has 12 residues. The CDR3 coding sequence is TGTGCCAGCAGCGATTTTAATGAAAAACTGTTTTTT. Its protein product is CASSDFNEKLFF.

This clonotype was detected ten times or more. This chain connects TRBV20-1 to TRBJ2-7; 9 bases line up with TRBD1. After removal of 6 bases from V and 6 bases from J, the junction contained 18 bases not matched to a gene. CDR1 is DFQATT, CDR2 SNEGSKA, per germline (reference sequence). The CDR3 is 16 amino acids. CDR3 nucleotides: TGCAGTGCGGCCTTGGTCCGGGACAGGGCGTATAGCGAGCAGTACTTC. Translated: CSAALVRDRAYSEQYF.

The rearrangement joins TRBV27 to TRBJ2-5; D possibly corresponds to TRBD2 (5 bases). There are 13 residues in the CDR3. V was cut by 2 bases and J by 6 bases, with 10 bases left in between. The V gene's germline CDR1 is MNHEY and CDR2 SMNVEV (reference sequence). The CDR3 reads CASSLGGGKTQYF. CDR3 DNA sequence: TGTGCCAGCAGTTTAGGAGGTGGGAAGACCCAGTACTTC.

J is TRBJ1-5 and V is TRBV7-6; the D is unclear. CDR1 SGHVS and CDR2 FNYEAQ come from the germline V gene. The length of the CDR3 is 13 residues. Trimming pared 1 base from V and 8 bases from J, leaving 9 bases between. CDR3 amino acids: CASSLEETKPQHF. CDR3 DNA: TGTGCCAGCAGCTTAGAAGAGACCAAGCCCCAGCATTTT.

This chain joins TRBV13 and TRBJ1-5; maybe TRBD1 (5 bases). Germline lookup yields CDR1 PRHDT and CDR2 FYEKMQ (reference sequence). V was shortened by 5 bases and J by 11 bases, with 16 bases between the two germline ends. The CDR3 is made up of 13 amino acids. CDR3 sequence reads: CASSRGEGKSQHF. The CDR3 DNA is TGTGCCAGCAGCCGAGGGGAAGGCAAGTCCCAGCATTTT.

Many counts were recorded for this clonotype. CDR3 region: CASSLAGTGMNTEAFF. The CDR3 DNA is TGCGCCAGCAGCTTGGCCGGGACAGGCATGAACACTGAAGCTTTCTTT. V gene TRBV5-1 combines with J gene TRBJ1-1, with TRBD1 identical over 8 bases. Germline loops: CDR1 SGHRS, CDR2 YFSETQ. CDR3 size: 16 residues. J gave up 0 bases and V 0 bases, and 4 bases lay outside the gene matches.

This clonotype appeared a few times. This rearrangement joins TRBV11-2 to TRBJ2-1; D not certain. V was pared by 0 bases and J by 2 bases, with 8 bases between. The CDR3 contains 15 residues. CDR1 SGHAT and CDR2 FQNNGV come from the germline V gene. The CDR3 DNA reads TGTGCCAGCAGCTTAGATTTGGTCCCCTACAATGAGCAGTTCTTC. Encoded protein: CASSLDLVPYNEQFF.

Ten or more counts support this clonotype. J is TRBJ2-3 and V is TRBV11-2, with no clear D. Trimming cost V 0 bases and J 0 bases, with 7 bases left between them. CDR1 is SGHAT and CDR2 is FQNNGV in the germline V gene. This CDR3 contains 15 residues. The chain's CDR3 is CASSLDGMSTDTQYF. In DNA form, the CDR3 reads TGTGCCAGCAGCTTAGATGGTATGAGCACAGATACGCAGTATTTT.

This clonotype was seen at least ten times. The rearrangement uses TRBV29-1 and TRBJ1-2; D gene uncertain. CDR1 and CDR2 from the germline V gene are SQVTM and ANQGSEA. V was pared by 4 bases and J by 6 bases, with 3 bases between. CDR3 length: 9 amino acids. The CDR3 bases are TGCAGCGTTGCAGATGGCTACACCTTC. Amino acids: CSVADGYTF.

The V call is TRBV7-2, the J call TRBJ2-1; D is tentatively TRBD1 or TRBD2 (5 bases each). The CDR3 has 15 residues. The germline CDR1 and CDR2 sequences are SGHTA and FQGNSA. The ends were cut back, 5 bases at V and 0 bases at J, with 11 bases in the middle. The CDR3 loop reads CASSLGTGSYNEQFF. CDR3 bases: TGTGCCAGCAGCCTAGGGACCGGCTCCTACAATGAGCAGTTCTTC.

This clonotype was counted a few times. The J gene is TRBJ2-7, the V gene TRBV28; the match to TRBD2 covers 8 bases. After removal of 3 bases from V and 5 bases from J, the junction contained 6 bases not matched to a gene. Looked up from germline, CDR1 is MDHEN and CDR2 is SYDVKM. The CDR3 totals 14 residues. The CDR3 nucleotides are TGTGCCAGCAGTTTGAGCGGGAGTGGTAACGAGCAGTACGTC. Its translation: CASSLSGSGNEQYV.

CDR3 region: CASSVGQGPYEQYV. The CDR3 coding sequence is TGTGCCAGCAGCGTAGGGCAGGGACCCTACGAGCAGTACGTC. V usage is TRBV9 and J usage is TRBJ2-7; D is possibly TRBD1 or TRBD2 (5 bases each). Trimming stripped 0 bases from V and 2 bases from J, with 9 bases between. Germline V lookup: CDR1 SGDLS, CDR2 YYNGEE. CDR3 size: 14 residues.

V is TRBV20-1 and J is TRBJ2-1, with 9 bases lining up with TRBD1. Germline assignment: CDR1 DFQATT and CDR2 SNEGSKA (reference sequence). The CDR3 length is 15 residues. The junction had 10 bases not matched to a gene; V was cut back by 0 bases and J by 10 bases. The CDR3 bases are TGCAGTGCTAGAGAACCGGGACAGGGTTCGTCCGAGCAGTTCTTC. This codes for CSAREPGQGSSEQFF.

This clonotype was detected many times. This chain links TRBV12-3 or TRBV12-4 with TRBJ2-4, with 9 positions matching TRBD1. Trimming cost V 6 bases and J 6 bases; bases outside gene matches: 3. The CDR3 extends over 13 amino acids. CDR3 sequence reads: CASRRTGVNIQYF. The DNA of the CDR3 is TGTGCCAGCAGGAGGACAGGGGTAAACATTCAGTACTTC.